This T cell receptor beta chain was obtained from a study of shared clonotypes between healthy human individuals. Replicate PCRs run on sorted subsets employed approximately 0.2 ug DNA, about 27,000 T cell genomes. The method was immunoSEQ multiplex PCR; TCRdb's version includes in-frame clones alone and lacks a portion of them. The sample records roughly 2.2 million clones, 85% to 95% being singletons. V was pared by 2 bases and J by 2 bases, with 10 bases between. Germline V gene data show CDR1 as MDHEN and CDR2 as SYDVKM. The CDR3 runs 15 residues. Donors were Caucasian adults residing in Nashville, Tennessee, USA.

The rearrangement uses TRBV28 and TRBJ1-3; D is ambiguous. The receptor was isolated from a man between 18 and 29 years old in good health. Some clones in this sample may be carry-over from other donors' samples. The specimen sequenced was naive CD4+ T cells from PBMCs. Documented subset: CD45RA+ positively selected. This chain's CDR3 is CASSLTDPAGNTIYF. CDR3 nucleotide sequence: TGTGCCAGCAGTTTAACGGACCCCGCTGGAAACACCATATATTTT.